The rows below give T cell receptor beta chains drawn from one sample of a study of T cells in Graves' hyperthyroidism and ophthalmopathy. TCRdb re-derived calls from the multiplex PCR reads in MiXCR, one entry per CDR3 protein. Among roughly 570,000 distinct CDR3 sequences, about 45% were seen once, and the ten largest hold over 15%. The sample taken for sequencing was peripheral blood or thyroid tissue (not recorded which). All receptors derive from an adult woman with Graves' disease, either hyperthyroidism or ophthalmopathy (not recorded which). Both conserved end residues are part of each CDR3. D genes are given only for firm matches. A row's size may be missing; if present it is once, few, many or a size class.

-,-,TRBV11-2,TRBJ2-1,CASSLGTAPGNEQFF,TGTGCCAGCAGCTTAGGTACAGCCCCCGGGAATGAGCAGTTCTTC
-,few,TRBV7-8,TRBJ2-1,CASSLVVHNEQFF,TGTGCCAGCAGCTTAGTCGTTCACAATGAGCAGTTCTTC
-,-,TRBV5-1,TRBJ1-1,CASSLMQTNTEAFF,TGCGCCAGCAGCTTGATGCAGACGAACACTGAAGCTTTCTTT
TRBD1,-,TRBV19,TRBJ2-6,CASSARQGYSGANVLTF,TGTGCCAGTAGTGCGCGACAGGGGTACTCTGGGGCCAACGTCCTGACTTTC
-,-,TRBV9,TRBJ1-2,CASSVNSYGYTF,TGTGCCAGCAGCGTAAACAGCTATGGCTACACCTTC
-,-,TRBV27,TRBJ1-1,CASSLAQGWSTEAFF,TGTGCCAGCAGTTTAGCCCAGGGTTGGTCCACTGAAGCTTTCTTT
-,many,TRBV28,TRBJ2-5,CASSLLLGLETQYF,TGTGCCAGCAGTTTACTCTTGGGTTTGGAGACCCAGTACTTC
-,once,TRBV7-9,TRBJ2-5,CASSQEAGAPERETQYF,TGTGCCAGCAGCCAAGAGGCGGGGGCCCCGGAGAGGGAGACCCAGTACTTC
-,many,TRBV4-1,TRBJ1-1,CASSQVEGSDTEAFF,TGCGCCAGCAGCCAAGTGGAGGGATCTGACACTGAAGCTTTCTTT
-,many,TRBV5-1,TRBJ2-6,CASSFTSSGANVLTF,TGCGCCAGCAGCTTCACAAGCTCTGGGGCCAACGTCCTGACTTTC
-,many,TRBV3-1,TRBJ1-4,CASSQEAGRLFF,TGTGCCAGCAGCCAAGAGGCTGGGAGGTTATTTTTT
-,few,TRBV6-4,TRBJ1-1,CASSDSTGGRTEAFF,TGTGCCAGCAGTGACTCGACGGGGGGGAGGACTGAAGCTTTCTTT
TRBD1,-,TRBV5-1,TRBJ2-7,CASSSWDREGEQYF,TGCGCCAGCAGCTCCTGGGACAGGGAAGGCGAGCAGTACTTC
-,-,TRBV15,TRBJ1-5,CATSRAAGTNQPQHF,TGTGCCACCAGCAGAGCCGCCGGGACAAATCAGCCCCAGCATTTT
-,-,TRBV27,TRBJ2-7,CASSGWTDTYEQYF,TGTGCCAGCAGTGGTTGGACAGACACCTACGAGCAGTACTTC
-,-,TRBV2,TRBJ1-6,CASNRGSINSPLHF,TGTGCCAGCAACCGGGGCAGTATCAATTCACCCCTCCACTTT
-,many,TRBV19,TRBJ1-2,CASSTQGFGYGYTF,TGTGCCAGTAGTACCCAGGGGTTTGGCTATGGCTACACCTTC
-,-,TRBV7-2,TRBJ2-7,CASSSPRTPYEQYF,TGTGCCAGCAGCTCCCCCCGGACACCGTACGAGCAGTACTTC
-,few,TRBV28,TRBJ2-7,CASSLFTRTNFDEQYF,TGTGCCAGCAGTTTATTTACAAGGACAAACTTCGACGAGCAGTACTTC
-,many,TRBV9,TRBJ2-5,CASSVEAGGPSETQYF,TGTGCCAGCAGCGTAGAGGCCGGAGGGCCTTCAGAGACCCAGTACTTC
TRBD1,many,TRBV19,TRBJ2-7,CASSPGGSLFSYEQYF,TGTGCCAGTAGTCCAGGGGGATCCCTCTTTTCCTACGAGCAGTACTTC
TRBD2,-,TRBV11-2,TRBJ2-6,CASSLAGTIGANVLTF,TGTGCCAGCAGCTTGGCCGGGACTATTGGGGCCAACGTCCTGACTTTC
-,many,TRBV20-1,TRBJ2-7,CSAREREWDDEQYF,TGCAGTGCTAGAGAACGGGAGTGGGATGACGAGCAGTACTTC
-,-,TRBV14,TRBJ2-5,CASSQAAGGETQYF,TGTGCCAGCAGCCAAGCGGCAGGGGGGGAGACCCAGTACTTC
-,-,TRBV25-1,TRBJ2-7,CASQGSSHPYEQYF,TGTGCCAGCCAGGGGAGCAGCCATCCCTACGAGCAGTACTTC
TRBD1,many,TRBV15,TRBJ1-4,CATSSTRDREKLFF,TGTGCCACCAGCTCAACCCGGGACAGGGAAAAACTGTTTTTT
TRBD1,once,TRBV7-2,TRBJ1-6,CASSAPGTAYNSPLHF,TGTGCCAGCAGCGCACCCGGGACAGCCTATAATTCACCCCTCCACTTT
TRBD1,-,TRBV7-2,TRBJ1-1,CASSQQLQGADTEAFF,TGTGCCAGCAGCCAACAACTACAGGGGGCAGACACTGAAGCTTTCTTT
TRBD1,many,TRBV19,TRBJ1-5,CASIGQGWMNQPQHF,TGTGCCAGTATCGGACAGGGTTGGATGAATCAGCCCCAGCATTTT
TRBD1,few,TRBV7-2,TRBJ2-3,CASSTGESWQTDTQYF,TGTGCCAGCAGCACAGGGGAGTCCTGGCAAACAGATACGCAGTATTTT
-,many,TRBV4-1,TRBJ1-1,CASSLRGPEAFF,TGCGCCAGCAGCCTTCGGGGGCCTGAAGCTTTCTTT
TRBD1,-,TRBV11-2,TRBJ1-2,CASSSQQGGIYTF,TGTGCCAGCAGCTCCCAACAGGGGGGGATCTACACCTTC
-,-,TRBV10-2,TRBJ2-7,CASSARFDSYEQYF,TGCGCCAGCAGTGCGCGGTTTGACTCCTACGAGCAGTACTTC
-,many,TRBV9,TRBJ1-2,CASRDGLDGYTF,TGTGCCAGCAGGGACGGCCTCGATGGCTACACCTTC
-,many,TRBV9,TRBJ2-5,CASSVALETPTETQYF,TGTGCCAGCAGCGTAGCTTTGGAGACACCCACGGAGACCCAGTACTTC
-,many,TRBV24-1,TRBJ2-5,CATSDTTGYQETQYF,TGTGCCACCAGTGATACGACAGGCTACCAAGAGACCCAGTACTTC
-,many,TRBV5-1,TRBJ1-1,CASRQGQHTEAFF,TGCGCCAGCAGACAAGGACAGCACACTGAAGCTTTCTTT
-,many,TRBV5-6,TRBJ2-7,CASSYQGFYEQYF,TGTGCCAGCAGCTACCAGGGGTTCTACGAGCAGTACTTC
-,once,TRBV9,TRBJ2-7,CTSSVAGAPNTGELYF,TGTACCAGCAGCGTAGCCGGGGCCCCGAACACCGGGGAGCTGTACTTC
TRBD1,many,TRBV10-3,TRBJ1-1,CAISGQGMNTEAFF,TGTGCCATCAGCGGACAGGGAATGAACACTGAAGCTTTCTTT
-,-,TRBV9,TRBJ2-7,CASSVVAEGPPYEQYF,TGTGCCAGCAGCGTAGTCGCGGAGGGGCCTCCCTACGAGCAGTACTTC
-,-,TRBV7-2,TRBJ2-7,CASSLSTQEPSYEQYF,TGTGCCAGCAGCTTATCGACGCAGGAACCGTCCTACGAGCAGTACTTC
TRBD1,-,TRBV7-8,TRBJ2-5,CASSPERDRALETQYF,TGTGCCAGCAGCCCAGAACGGGACAGGGCACTGGAGACCCAGTACTTC
TRBD1,many,TRBV28,TRBJ2-5,CASDTPGQGKETQYF,TGTGCCAGCGATACCCCGGGACAGGGCAAAGAGACCCAGTACTTC